Listed here are 22 T cell receptor beta chains from one sample, sequenced in a study of blood T cell repertoires in COVID-19. The protocol was immunoSEQ multiplex PCR, while the TCRdb copy is restricted to in-frame clones and leaves out a portion. In the table there are 65,000 to 70,000 clones, approximately 83% of which are singletons. Specimen: peripheral blood. Receptors originate from a man older than 75 with acute or convalescent COVID-19.

The chain joins TRBV3-1 (or the pseudogene TRBV3-2) to TRBJ2-7; D ambiguous. Germline lookup yields CDR1 LGHDT and CDR2 YNNKEL (reference sequence). The CDR3 covers 12 residues. The V gene lost 0 bases and the J gene lost 6 bases, with 6 bases spanning the gap. The CDR3 coding sequence is TGTGCCAGCAGCCAAGACACGGGCGAGCAGTACTTC. Translated, it gives CASSQDTGEQYF.

V and J are TRBV6-1 and TRBJ2-7; tentative D call: TRBD2 (6 bases). V gave up 3 bases and J gave up 3 bases, with 21 bases separating them. In germline, CDR1 is MNHNS, CDR2 SASEGT. The CDR3 is made up of 17 amino acids. CDR3 sequence reads: CASSDGFGFSGVYEQYF. CDR3 DNA: TGTGCCAGCAGTGACGGGTTCGGGTTCTCGGGAGTCTACGAGCAGTACTTC.

This rearrangement joins TRBV11-2 to TRBJ2-5, with 9 bases identical to TRBD2. Trimming at V came to 5 bases and at J to 3 bases, leaving 10 bases not matched to a gene. The CDR3 loop spans 16 amino acids. The germline gives CDR1 SGHAT, CDR2 FQNNGV. The CDR3 loop is CASSQRGARLKETQYF. In DNA form, the CDR3 reads TGTGCCAGCAGCCAGCGGGGGGCCCGGTTAAAAGAGACCCAGTACTTC.

V gene TRBV27 combines with J gene TRBJ1-1; D may be TRBD1 (5 bases). This CDR3 is 15 amino acids long. V gave up 3 bases and J gave up 6 bases, with 17 bases separating them. The germline V gene encodes CDR1 MNHEY and CDR2 SMNVEV (reference sequence). In DNA form, the CDR3 reads TGTGCCAGCAGTTTTGGGGGGTTGGGGTTCGCTGAAGCTTTCTTT. Protein: CASSFGGLGFAEAFF.

The genes are TRBV2 and TRBJ2-1, with D unclear. V shed 7 bases and J shed 2 bases, with 9 bases lying between them. Germline loops: CDR1 SNHLY, CDR2 FYNNEI. The CDR3 runs to 13 residues. The CDR3 coding sequence is TGTGCCAGCATGAGCGAGCCCTACAATGAGCAGTTCTTC. Translated, it gives CASMSEPYNEQFF.

The rearrangement uses TRBV24-1 and TRBJ1-5; maybe TRBD1 (5 bases). Trimming left V 1 base short and J 15 bases short, with 12 bases between. The CDR3 has 12 amino acids. Germline values: CDR1 KGHDR, CDR2 SFDVKD. CDR3 DNA: TGTGCCACCAGTGATTTTAATGGGGCCTTGCATTTT. This translates into CATSDFNGALHF.

This chain uses TRBV10-3 with TRBJ1-2; 7 bases are a match to TRBD1. Germline CDR1 ENHRY, CDR2 SYGVKD. The V and J ends lost 6 bases and 2 bases, in that order; junction bases with no gene match: 3. The CDR3 consists of 13 residues. CDR3 sequence reads: CAIRGTENYGYTF. In DNA form, the CDR3 reads TGTGCCATCAGGGGGACAGAGAACTATGGCTACACCTTC.

The rearrangement uses TRBV14 and TRBJ1-2, with 7 bases lining up with TRBD1. Germline V lookup: CDR1 SGHDN, CDR2 FVKESK. The length of the CDR3 is 14 residues. Trimming at V came to 5 bases and at J to 6 bases, leaving 9 bases not matched to a gene. CDR3 sequence reads: CASSVGDSYNGYTF. CDR3 nucleotide sequence: TGTGCCAGCAGCGTTGGGGACAGCTACAATGGCTACACCTTC.

The chain carries TRBV28 and TRBJ1-4, with D possibly TRBD1 on 5 matching bases. The V end was cut by 5 bases, the J end by 0 bases, with 10 bases between. The germline V gene encodes CDR1 MDHEN and CDR2 SYDVKM. The CDR3 extends over 15 amino acids. The CDR3 region is CASSPIGATNEKLFF. The CDR3 DNA sequence: TGTGCCAGCAGTCCTATAGGGGCAACTAATGAAAAACTGTTTTTT.

V gene TRBV24-1 combines with J gene TRBJ1-3; D is possibly TRBD1 (5 bases). Looked up from germline, CDR1 is KGHDR and CDR2 is SFDVKD. The CDR3 contains 16 residues. The ends were cut back, 4 bases at V and 0 bases at J, with 12 bases in the middle. The CDR3 reads CATSDGGSYSGNTIYF. Written as DNA, the CDR3 is TGTGCCACCAGTGACGGGGGGTCTTACTCTGGAAACACCATATATTTT.

V is TRBV21-1 and J is TRBJ2-1; no check of the table's D call, TRBD1, against the DNA was made. TRBV21-1 is recorded as a pseudogene. This CDR3 contains 18 residues. CDR3 loop: CASRQLGHPHSHYNEQFF. CDR3 bases: TGTGCCAGCAGGCAATTGGGACATCCTCATTCCCACTACAATGAGCAGTTCTTC.

The chain is built from TRBV29-1 and TRBJ1-1; 8 bases are a match to TRBD1. The CDR3 consists of 13 residues. CDR1 and CDR2 (germline): SQVTM, ANQGSEA. V shed 6 bases and J 1 base; nucleotides not matched to a gene: 4. The CDR3 spells CSVDRGPNTEAFF. CDR3 nucleotide sequence: TGCAGCGTAGACAGGGGCCCGAACACTGAAGCTTTCTTT. Supplemented by reference TRBV29-1 and TRBJ1-1, the full variable domain reads SAVISQKPSRDICQRGTSLTIQCQVDSQVTMMFWYRQQPGQSLTLIATANQGSEATYESGFVIDKFPISRPNLTFSTLTVSNMSPEDSSIYLCSVDRGPNTEAFFGQGTRLTVV.

This clone was detected a few times. The rearrangement uses TRBV11-3 and TRBJ1-5; perhaps TRBD1 as D (6 bases). Per the germline V gene, CDR1 is SGHNT and CDR2 is YENEEA. The V end was cut by 5 bases, the J end by 7 bases, with 9 bases between. This CDR3 region has 12 residues. CDR3 region: CASSHQGQPQHF. CDR3 nucleotide sequence: TGTGCCAGCAGCCACCAGGGGCAGCCCCAGCATTTT. Using reference TRBV11-3 and TRBJ1-5 for the parts outside the CDR3, the full variable domain is EAGVVQSPRYKIIEKKQPVAFWCNPISGHNTLYWYLQNLGQGPELLIRYENEEAVDDSQLPKDRFSAERLKGVDSTLKIQPAELGDSAVYLCASSHQGQPQHFGDGTRLSIL.

The chain combines TRBV5-4 with TRBJ2-3, with 7 bases fitting TRBD2. After removal of 4 bases from V and 5 bases from J, the junction contained 13 bases not matched to a gene. The CDR3 extends over 16 amino acids. Germline lookup yields CDR1 SGHNT and CDR2 YYREEE (reference sequence). CDR3 DNA: TGTGCCAGCAGCCCCGCCAACGGGAGGTCGGGAGATACGCAGTATTTT. The encoded protein is CASSPANGRSGDTQYF.

This clone appeared once. The genes are TRBV5-4 and TRBJ1-2; D may be TRBD1 (6 bases). Per germline, CDR1 SGHNT and CDR2 YYREEE (reference sequence). Trimming pared 4 bases from V and 8 bases from J, leaving 21 bases between. This CDR3 is built from 15 residues. The CDR3 sequence: CASSLGGGQIYGYTF. CDR3 DNA: TGTGCCAGCAGCCTCGGCGGGGGCCAGATCTACGGCTACACCTTC.

This chain uses TRBV30 with TRBJ1-5; 7 nucleotides match TRBD1. This CDR3 spans 13 amino acids. V was clipped by 6 bases and J by 4 bases; unmatched bases: 6. Germline assignment: CDR1 GTSNPN and CDR2 SVGIG (reference sequence). The CDR3 reads CACSRGMNQPQHF. The CDR3 DNA follows: TGTGCCTGCAGCAGGGGGATGAATCAGCCCCAGCATTTT.

The rearrangement uses TRBV5-3 and TRBJ1-5; the D is unclear. TRBV5-3 is flagged as an ORF with uncertain function. The CDR3 length is 16 residues. The V end was cut by 0 bases, the J end by 4 bases, with 14 bases between. The CDR3 DNA reads TGTGCCAGAAGCTTGGGAGGAGACGTCTCTAATCAGCCCCAGCATTTT. Encoded protein: CARSLGGDVSNQPQHF.

This rearrangement joins TRBV6-1 to TRBJ1-1; a possible D gene is TRBD1 (6 bases). The V gene lost 0 bases and the J gene lost 5 bases, with 10 bases spanning the gap. Per the germline V gene, CDR1 is MNHNS and CDR2 is SASEGT. The CDR3 is 14 amino acids. This CDR3 reads CASSEARGGTEAFF. DNA for the CDR3: TGTGCCAGCAGTGAAGCGAGGGGGGGTACTGAAGCTTTCTTT.

This chain uses TRBV24-1 with TRBJ2-1, with D perhaps TRBD2 (6 bases). The V and J ends lost 10 bases and 8 bases respectively, with 17 bases between them. Germline loops: CDR1 KGHDR, CDR2 SFDVKD. This CDR3 is 13 amino acids long. This CDR3 reads CATQLAGEDEQFF. The DNA for the CDR3 is TGTGCCACTCAACTAGCAGGTGAAGATGAGCAGTTCTTC.

V is TRBV7-8 and J is TRBJ2-3; TRBD2 is a possible D gene (6 bases). Trimming cost V 7 bases and J 2 bases, with 19 bases left between them. The germline V gene has CDR1 SGHVS and CDR2 FQNEAQ. The CDR3 has 16 amino acids. The DNA for the CDR3 is TGTGCCAGCACTCCCTCCAGGCGGGAAATCACAGATACGCAGTATTTT. It translates to CASTPSRREITDTQYF.

The chain has TRBV5-1 and TRBJ1-6, with 11 bases lining up with TRBD1. The germline V gene has CDR1 SGHRS and CDR2 YFSETQ. V was clipped by 3 bases and J by 6 bases; unmatched bases: 5. This CDR3 spans 16 amino acids. Here the CDR3 DNA reads TGCGCCAGCAGCTACCTAGGGACAGGGGGTAATTCACCCCTCCACTTT. This encodes CASSYLGTGGNSPLHF.

Note on this clone: Different DNA sequences within this sample yield the same CDR3. The V and J genes are TRBV13 and TRBJ2-7; 8 bases line up with TRBD2. The CDR3 totals 13 residues. Germline CDR1 PRHDT, CDR2 FYEKMQ (reference sequence). Trimming removed 5 bases from V and 7 bases from J; junction bases left unmatched: 7. The CDR3 sequence: CASSLGTSREQYF. The DNA of the CDR3 is TGTGCCAGCAGCCTGGGGACTAGTCGGGAGCAGTACTTC.